The 18 T cell receptor beta chains in this list originate from one sample, sequenced in a study of blood T cells in healthy people across ages. Through a sample-barcoded 5' primer and a J-beta primer mix, a second PCR was run for roughly 6 to 11 cycles. TCRdb processed the 5' RACE reads anew with MiXCR; each CDR3 protein has one entry. The top ten hold roughly 17% of the sample, which has around 900,000 distinct CDR3 sequences, more than 25% seen once. Sequences were obtained from blood. These receptors were collected from an elderly woman in good health.

With regard to this clonotype: Since a much larger clone is just one base distant, this may be a read error. This chain joins TRBV6-5 and TRBJ1-2, with 7 bases aligning to TRBD1. Germline CDR1 reads MNHEY; CDR2 reads SVGAGI. The CDR3 is 14 residues long. The CDR3: CAGSWDRKASGYTF. Here the CDR3 DNA reads TGTGCCGGCAGTTGGGACAGAAAGGCAAGTGGCTACACCTTC.

This clonotype has at least ten counts. This chain links TRBV6-5 with TRBJ1-2; 9 bases are a match to TRBD1. Germline loops: CDR1 MNHEY, CDR2 SVGAGI. The length of the CDR3 is 15 residues. J gave up 5 bases and V 2 bases, and 6 bases lay outside the gene matches. CDR3 sequence (DNA): TGTGCCAGCAGTTACATACAGGGGGCAGTTTATGGCTACACCTTC. Its translation: CASSYIQGAVYGYTF.

This chain links TRBV20-1 with TRBJ2-1; no clear D gene. V gave up 2 bases and J gave up 5 bases, with 10 bases separating them. Germline CDR1 DFQATT, CDR2 SNEGSKA (reference sequence). There are 13 residues in the CDR3. CDR3 residues: CSARYSLNNEQFF. The CDR3 region has the DNA TGCAGTGCTAGATACAGTTTGAACAATGAGCAGTTCTTC.

This clonotype was counted ten times or more. The chain combines TRBV6-2 or TRBV6-3 with TRBJ2-1; TRBD2 is a possible D gene (6 bases). CDR3 length: 15 residues. V lost 6 bases, J lost 6 bases, and 18 bases lay in between. From germline, CDR1 is MNHEY and CDR2 SVGEGT. CDR3 in DNA: TGTGCCAGCAGGCAAGAGCGGGCGCGGAGCAATGAGCAGTTCTTC. Its protein is CASRQERARSNEQFF.

This clonotype was found many times. The rearrangement joins TRBV20-1 to TRBJ2-5; 7 positions agree with TRBD1. This CDR3 region has 12 residues. V was clipped by 6 bases and J by 5 bases; unmatched bases: 6. Germline V lookup: CDR1 DFQATT, CDR2 SNEGSKA (reference sequence). The CDR3 protein is CSAGPRGETQYF. The CDR3 DNA follows: TGCAGTGCGGGACCCAGGGGGGAGACCCAGTACTTC.

This clonotype was counted ten times or more. V is TRBV5-1 and J is TRBJ2-3; no reliable D call. The CDR3 covers 17 residues. Per germline, CDR1 SGHRS and CDR2 YFSETQ. V was pared by 0 bases and J by 4 bases, with 18 bases between. CDR3 residues: CASSLAWSATLSDTQYF. The CDR3 nucleotides read TGCGCCAGCAGCTTGGCGTGGTCGGCGACTTTATCAGATACGCAGTATTTT.

This clonotype was seen many times. The chain has TRBV7-2 and TRBJ2-7, with D perhaps TRBD1 (7 bases). V shed 0 bases and J shed 2 bases, with 11 bases lying between them. CDR1 is SGHTA, CDR2 FQGNSA, per germline. The CDR3 loop spans 15 amino acids. The CDR3 loop reads CASSLAAGGPYEQYF. The CDR3, as DNA: TGTGCCAGCAGCTTAGCAGCAGGGGGGCCCTACGAGCAGTACTTC.

This clonotype was seen a handful of times. The rearrangement uses TRBV6-5 and TRBJ1-2; D unclear. There are 14 residues in the CDR3. Germline V CDR1 and CDR2: MNHEY, SVGAGI. Trimming took off 2 bases at V and 8 bases at J, with 15 bases between the two ends. The CDR3 reads CASSYGATNHGYTF. Written as DNA, the CDR3 is TGTGCCAGCAGTTACGGAGCGACTAACCACGGCTACACCTTC.

This clonotype was counted ten times or more. The V and J genes are TRBV7-9 and TRBJ2-5; D uncertain. Deletions cut 5 bases from V and 3 bases from J, with 16 bases between. The CDR3 loop spans 15 amino acids. Germline CDR1 reads SEHNR; CDR2 reads FQNEAQ (reference sequence). This CDR3 reads CASSTTGQAKETQYF. The CDR3, as DNA: TGTGCCAGCAGCACCACCGGGCAAGCTAAAGAGACCCAGTACTTC.

V gene TRBV7-2 combines with J gene TRBJ1-2, with TRBD1 identical over 10 bases. The V gene's germline CDR1 is SGHTA and CDR2 FQGNSA. The V segment lost 5 bases and the J segment 6 bases; nucleotides outside the gene matches: 6. This CDR3 region has 14 residues. The CDR3 region has the DNA TGTGCCAGCAGCCCCAGTGGGACAGGGGATGGCTACACCTTC. This gives the protein CASSPSGTGDGYTF.

The chain recombines TRBV19 with TRBJ1-2; 11 nucleotides agree with TRBD1. Germline CDR1 reads LNHDA; CDR2 reads SQIVND (reference sequence). V was clipped by 1 base and J by 5 bases; unmatched bases: 3. The CDR3 extends over 15 amino acids. Written as DNA, the CDR3 is TGTGCCAGTAGTATAGTTGGACAGGGGGCGTATGGCTACACCTTC. Translated, it gives CASSIVGQGAYGYTF.

This clonotype occurred many times. This sequence joins TRBV7-2 and TRBJ1-5; D gene uncertain. This CDR3 has 15 amino acids. Trimming cost V 7 bases and J 1 base, with 14 bases left between them. CDR1 and CDR2 from the germline V gene are SGHTA and FQGNSA. CDR3 region: CASTTTGLSNQPQHF. DNA for the CDR3: TGTGCCAGCACCACAACCGGTCTCAGCAATCAGCCCCAGCATTTT.

V and J are TRBV19 and TRBJ2-5; 7 bases are a match to TRBD2. Germline V gene sequence: CDR1 LNHDA, CDR2 SQIVND (reference sequence). CDR3 length equals 16 residues. V was clipped by 2 bases and J by 5 bases; unmatched bases: 11. The CDR3 loop reads CASSIRSELARETQYF. The CDR3 nucleotides are TGTGCCAGTAGTATAAGAAGTGAACTAGCGCGCGAGACCCAGTACTTC. The variable domain in full, with the rest retrieved from reference TRBV19 and TRBJ2-5, is DGGITQSPKYLFRKEGQNVTLSCEQNLNHDAMYWYRQDPGQGLRLIYYSQIVNDFQKGDIAEGYSVSREKKESFPLTVTSAQKNPTAFYLCASSIRSELARETQYFGPGTRLLVL.

This clonotype was counted ten times or more. The V and J genes are TRBV5-1 and TRBJ1-6; D may be TRBD1 (5 bases). CDR3 length: 14 amino acids. The V end was cut by 3 bases, the J end by 6 bases, with 10 bases between. From germline, CDR1 is SGHRS and CDR2 YFSETQ. DNA of the CDR3: TGCGCCAGCAGCTCCGGGGGTCCTAATTCACCCCTCCACTTT. It is translated as CASSSGGPNSPLHF.

This clonotype was counted many times. The chain recombines TRBV12-3 or TRBV12-4 with TRBJ1-6, with D possibly matching TRBD1 (6 bases). Trimming left V 3 bases short and J 7 bases short, with 13 bases between. The CDR3 sequence is 15 residues long. In DNA form, the CDR3 reads TGTGCCAGCAGTTTCAGGGAGGACAGAAATTCACCCCTCCACTTT. Amino acids: CASSFREDRNSPLHF.

This clonotype was detected a few times. This chain joins TRBV9 and TRBJ1-4; possible D gene TRBD1, 5 bases. The CDR3 is 15 residues long. Germline V lookup: CDR1 SGDLS, CDR2 YYNGEE. Trimming removed 0 bases at V and 8 bases at J, with 14 bases between. The CDR3 DNA follows: TGTGCCAGCAGCGTAGCCCAGGGAAGGGAAGAAAAACTGTTTTTT. Translated: CASSVAQGREEKLFF.

This clonotype was recorded once. DNA for the CDR3: TGTGCCAGCAGCACACCGGGACTAGCGGGAACCACAGATACGCAGTATTTT. This gives the protein CASSTPGLAGTTDTQYF. This chain connects TRBV7-8 to TRBJ2-3; 13 nucleotides align to TRBD2. Trimming cost V 5 bases and J 2 bases; bases outside gene matches: 7. The germline V gene encodes CDR1 SGHVS and CDR2 FQNEAQ. The CDR3 consists of 17 residues.

To note about this clonotype: A much larger clone differs from this one at a single base, so this may be a read error. CDR3 DNA sequence: TGTGCCAGCAGCCGACAGGGACGGGTAGCGGATGTAAAACTGTTTTTT. Encoded protein: CASSRQGRVADVKLFF. The chain couples TRBV7-9 to TRBJ1-4; 7 nucleotides match TRBD1. The germline V gene encodes CDR1 SEHNR and CDR2 FQNEAQ (reference sequence). The V gene end was trimmed by 5 bases and the J gene end by 10 bases; junction bases not matched to a gene: 16. CDR3 length: 16 residues.